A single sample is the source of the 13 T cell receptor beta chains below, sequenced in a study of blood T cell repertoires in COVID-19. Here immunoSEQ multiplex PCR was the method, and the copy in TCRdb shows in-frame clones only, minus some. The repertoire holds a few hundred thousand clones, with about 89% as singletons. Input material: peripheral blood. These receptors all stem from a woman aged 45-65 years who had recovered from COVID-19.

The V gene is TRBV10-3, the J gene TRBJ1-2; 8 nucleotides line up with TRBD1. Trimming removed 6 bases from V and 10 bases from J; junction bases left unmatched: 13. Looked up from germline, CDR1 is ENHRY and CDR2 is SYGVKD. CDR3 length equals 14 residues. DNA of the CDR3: TGTGCCATCAGCCTTAGTTCCGGGACAGGAAACTACACCTTC. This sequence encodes CAISLSSGTGNYTF.

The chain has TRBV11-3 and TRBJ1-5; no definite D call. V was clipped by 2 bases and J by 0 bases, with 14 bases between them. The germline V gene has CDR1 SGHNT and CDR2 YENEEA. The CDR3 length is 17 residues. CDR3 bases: TGTGCCAGCAGCTTACATCGGTTGGGCAATAGCAATCAGCCCCAGCATTTT. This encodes CASSLHRLGNSNQPQHF.

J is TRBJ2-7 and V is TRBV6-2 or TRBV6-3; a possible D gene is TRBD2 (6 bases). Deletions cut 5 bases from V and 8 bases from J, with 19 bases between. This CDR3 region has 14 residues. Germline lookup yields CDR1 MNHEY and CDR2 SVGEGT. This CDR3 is CASSGTGTAGKQYF. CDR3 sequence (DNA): TGTGCCAGCAGTGGAACCGGGACTGCGGGCAAGCAGTACTTC.

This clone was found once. The DNA for the CDR3 is TGTGCCTGGACGGGACTAGCGGCCTACAATGAGCAGTTCTTC. This sequence encodes CAWTGLAAYNEQFF. V gene TRBV30 combines with J gene TRBJ2-1; TRBD2 matches 11 bases. Trimming took 4 bases from V and 2 from J; bases not matched to a gene: 1. Germline V gene lookup returns CDR1 GTSNPN and CDR2 SVGIG (reference sequence). The CDR3 runs 14 residues.

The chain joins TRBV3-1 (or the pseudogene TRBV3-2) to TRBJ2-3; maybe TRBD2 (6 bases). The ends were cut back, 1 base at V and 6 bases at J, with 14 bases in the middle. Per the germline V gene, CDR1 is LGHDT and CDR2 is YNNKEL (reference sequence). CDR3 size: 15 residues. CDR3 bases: TGTGCCAGCAGCCAAGCGGGCGGGGCGCGGGATACGCAGTATTTT. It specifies CASSQAGGARDTQYF.

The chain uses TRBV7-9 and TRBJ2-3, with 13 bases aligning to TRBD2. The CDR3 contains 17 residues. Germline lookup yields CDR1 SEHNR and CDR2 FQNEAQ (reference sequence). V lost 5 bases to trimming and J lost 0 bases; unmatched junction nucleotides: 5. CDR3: CASSPGLAGASTDTQYF. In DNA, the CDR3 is TGTGCCAGCAGCCCCGGACTAGCGGGAGCTAGCACAGATACGCAGTATTTT.

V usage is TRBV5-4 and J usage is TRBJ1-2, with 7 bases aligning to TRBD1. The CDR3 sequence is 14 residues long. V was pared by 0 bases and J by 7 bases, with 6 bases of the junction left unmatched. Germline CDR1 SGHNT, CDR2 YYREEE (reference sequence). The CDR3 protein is CASSLAGGDSGYTF. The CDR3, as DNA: TGTGCCAGCAGCTTGGCGGGAGGGGACAGTGGCTACACCTTC.

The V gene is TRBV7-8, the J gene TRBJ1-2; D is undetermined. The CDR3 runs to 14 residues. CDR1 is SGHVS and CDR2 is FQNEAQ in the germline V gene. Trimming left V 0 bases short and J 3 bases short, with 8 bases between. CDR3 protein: CASSLARGYYGYTF. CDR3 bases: TGTGCCAGCAGCTTAGCGCGGGGATACTATGGCTACACCTTC.

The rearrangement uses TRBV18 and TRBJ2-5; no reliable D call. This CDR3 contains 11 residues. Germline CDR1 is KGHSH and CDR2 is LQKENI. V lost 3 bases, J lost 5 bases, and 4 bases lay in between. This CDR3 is CASSPGETQYF. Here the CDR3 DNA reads TGTGCCAGCTCACCCGGGGAGACCCAGTACTTC.

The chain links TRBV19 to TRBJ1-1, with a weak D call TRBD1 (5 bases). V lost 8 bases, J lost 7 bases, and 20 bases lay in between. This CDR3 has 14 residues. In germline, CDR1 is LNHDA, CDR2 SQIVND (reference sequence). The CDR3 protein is CASAHRGEDVEAFF. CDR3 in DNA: TGTGCCAGTGCTCATAGGGGCGAGGATGTTGAAGCTTTCTTT.

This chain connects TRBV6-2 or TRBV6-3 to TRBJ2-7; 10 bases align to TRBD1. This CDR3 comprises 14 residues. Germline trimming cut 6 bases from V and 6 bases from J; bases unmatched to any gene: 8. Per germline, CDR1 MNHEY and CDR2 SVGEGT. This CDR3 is CASSRDRGIGEQYF. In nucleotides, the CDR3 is TGTGCCAGCAGCCGGGACAGGGGAATCGGCGAGCAGTACTTC.

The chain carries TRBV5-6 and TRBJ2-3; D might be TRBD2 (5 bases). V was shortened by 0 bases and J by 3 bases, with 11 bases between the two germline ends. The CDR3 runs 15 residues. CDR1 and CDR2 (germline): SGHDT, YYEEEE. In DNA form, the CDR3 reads TGTGCCAGCAGCTTGGTGGGGAGAGGGACAGATACGCAGTATTTT. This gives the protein CASSLVGRGTDTQYF.

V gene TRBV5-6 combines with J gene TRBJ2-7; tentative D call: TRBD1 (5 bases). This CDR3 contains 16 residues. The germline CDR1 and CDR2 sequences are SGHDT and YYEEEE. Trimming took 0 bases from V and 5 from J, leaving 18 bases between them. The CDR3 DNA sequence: TGTGCCAGCAGCTTGGCTTTGGGTCAGGGCTATCACGAGCAGTACTTC. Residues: CASSLALGQGYHEQYF.